The following is a T cell receptor (beta chain) sequence with its context. Per the authors' pipeline: By means of reference gene primer amplification, nucleated cell counts were estimated. Produced via immunoSEQ multiplex PCR; TCRdb's table is partial and in-frame only. The D gene and trimming were derived from the DNA, and the V and J assignments and clone size from that table. The table lists 240,000 or so clones, roughly 87% of them singletons, with around 0.8% in the top ten. This entry belongs to a study of blood T cell repertoires in COVID-19. As for the study in general: Samples taken during acute and convalescent COVID-19 were collected in the United States, Italy and Spain.

The V end lost 6 bases, the J end lost 5 bases, and 14 bases lay between the germline ends. This CDR3 spans 13 amino acids. Germline V gene sequence: CDR1 SGHTA, CDR2 FQGTGA. Sequenced: peripheral blood. This clonotype originated in a woman aged 30 to 39 with acute or convalescent COVID-19. The chain is built from TRBV7-3 and TRBJ2-7; D may be TRBD2 (5 bases). The CDR3 nucleotides read TGTGCCAGCAGTCCCAATCTGGGAGACGAGCAGTACTTC. It yields the protein CASSPNLGDEQYF.